The 6 T cell receptor beta chains in this list originate from one sample, sequenced in a study of T-cell memory formation after mild COVID-19. TCRdb re-derived calls from the 5' RACE reads in MiXCR, one entry per CDR3 protein. The sample records hundreds of thousands of distinct CDR3 sequences, approximately 15% being singletons. Specimen: PBMCs or a T cell subset sorted from them (not recorded which). Receptors originate from a man younger than 30 who had mild COVID-19 (a few samples of this study predate the infection). Cell type and time point are not known.

This clonotype showed up just a few times. DNA of the CDR3: TGCGCCAGCAGCCAAGATGAAGCGGAGTACACCGGGGAGCTGTTTTTT. This encodes CASSQDEAEYTGELFF. The J gene is TRBJ2-2, the V gene TRBV4-3; possibly TRBD2 for D (5 bases). V was pared by 0 bases and J by 3 bases, with 11 bases between. This CDR3 contains 16 residues. Per germline, CDR1 LGHNA and CDR2 YSLEER.

The chain is built from TRBV20-1 and TRBJ2-5; either TRBD1 or TRBD2 may supply D (5 bases each). Germline V gene sequence: CDR1 DFQATT, CDR2 SNEGSKA (reference sequence). This CDR3 is 13 amino acids long. Trimming left V 3 bases short and J 2 bases short, with 10 bases between. This CDR3 reads CSARVWGQETQYF. The CDR3 coding sequence is TGCAGTGCTAGGGTTTGGGGGCAAGAGACCCAGTACTTC.

The chain recombines TRBV6-5 with TRBJ1-2; 10 bases are shared with TRBD1. Trimming took 0 bases from V and 5 from J; bases not matched to a gene: 3. CDR3 size: 15 residues. The germline V gene encodes CDR1 MNHEY and CDR2 SVGAGI. Here the CDR3 DNA reads TGTGCCAGCAGTTACTCTGGGGGACAGGGGTATGGCTACACCTTC. It codes for CASSYSGGQGYGYTF.

In this sample, this clonotype turned up many times. The J gene is TRBJ2-5, the V gene TRBV12-3 or TRBV12-4; 10 nucleotides agree with TRBD2. The ends lost 5 bases at V and 3 bases at J; junction bases unmatched: 0. The CDR3 loop spans 13 amino acids. The DNA of the CDR3 is TGTGCCAGCAGTAGCGGGGGGGAAGAGACCCAGTACTTC. Its protein product is CASSSGGEETQYF.

The chain links TRBV4-3 to TRBJ1-1; D is unresolved. The CDR3 sequence is 17 residues long. CDR1 and CDR2 from the germline V gene are LGHNA and YSLEER. Trimming removed 2 bases at V and 2 bases at J, with 18 bases between. CDR3 nucleotides: TGCGCCAGCAGCCAACACGCGGTTTTGGGAGCCAACACTGAAGCTTTCTTT. Its translation is CASSQHAVLGANTEAFF.

The chain has TRBV6-2 or TRBV6-3 and TRBJ2-1; 9 bases agree with TRBD2. With V trimmed by 3 bases and J by 6 bases, 6 bases remained unmatched. Looked up from germline, CDR1 is MNHEY and CDR2 is SVGEGT. The CDR3 is 15 residues long. CDR3 nucleotides: TGTGCCAGCAGTTATTCGTCTAGCGGGGTCAATGAGCAGTTCTTC. Its translation: CASSYSSSGVNEQFF.